These T cell receptor beta chains were read from a single sample in a study of T cell repertoires in cytomegalovirus infection. Their target antigens are unknown. TCRdb re-derived calls from the reads in MiXCR, one entry per CDR3 protein. The sample shows about 35,000 distinct CDR3 sequences, roughly half of them seen only once. The material was CD8+ T cells from cultured PBMCs, obtained from culture after CMV antigen stimulation. The origin of the receptors is a human donor in good health (CMV status not recorded). Some clones in this sample may be carry-over from other donors' samples. Each CDR3 is given with its conserved first and last residue. D genes are given only for firm matches. Clone sizes are given selectively: once, few, many, or a class where the clone is expanded.

cdr3_aa: CASGLPHRADEQFF
cdr3_nt: TGTGCTAGTGGTTTGCCGCACAGGGCTGATGAGCAGTTCTTC
v_call: TRBV12-5
clone_size: few
d_call: -
j_call: TRBJ2-1

cdr3_aa: CASSGRAKNIQYF
cdr3_nt: TGTGCCAGCAGTGGGCGGGCCAAAAACATTCAGTACTTC
v_call: TRBV7-8
clone_size: many
d_call: -
j_call: TRBJ2-4

cdr3_aa: CASSLTPGGYYEQYF
cdr3_nt: TGTGCCAGCAGTCTCACCCCGGGGGGATACTACGAGCAGTACTTC
v_call: TRBV7-2
clone_size: -
d_call: TRBD2
j_call: TRBJ2-7

cdr3_aa: CSVEVMRLAGNNEQFF
cdr3_nt: TGCAGCGTTGAAGTAATGCGGCTAGCGGGGAACAATGAGCAGTTCTTC
v_call: TRBV29-1
clone_size: many
d_call: TRBD2
j_call: TRBJ2-1

cdr3_aa: CASSRTSFNEQFF
cdr3_nt: TGTGCCAGCAGCCGGACTAGCTTCAATGAGCAGTTCTTC
v_call: TRBV12-3/TRBV12-4
clone_size: -
d_call: TRBD2
j_call: TRBJ2-1

cdr3_aa: CASSPPLAGNNEQFF
cdr3_nt: TGTGCCAGCAGCCCCCCCCTAGCGGGGAACAATGAGCAGTTCTTC
v_call: TRBV7-9
clone_size: -
d_call: TRBD2
j_call: TRBJ2-1

cdr3_aa: CAISGGQGHSEQYF
cdr3_nt: TGTGCCATCAGTGGGGGACAGGGCCACTCCGAGCAGTACTTC
v_call: TRBV10-3
clone_size: -
d_call: TRBD1
j_call: TRBJ2-7

cdr3_aa: CASSLRVPRPNYGYTF
cdr3_nt: TGTGCCAGCAGCCTCCGGGTTCCGAGGCCTAACTATGGCTACACCTTC
v_call: TRBV7-9
clone_size: -
d_call: -
j_call: TRBJ1-2

cdr3_aa: CASSEGGGGKRPQQF
cdr3_nt: TGTGCCAGCAGTGAAGGCGGGGGCGGTAAACGGCCCCAGCAGTTT
v_call: TRBV6-1
clone_size: -
d_call: -
j_call: TRBJ1-5

cdr3_aa: CATSKRWGRLGYGYTF
cdr3_nt: TGTGCCACCAGCAAGCGCTGGGGCAGATTGGGCTATGGCTACACCTTC
v_call: TRBV15
clone_size: -
d_call: -
j_call: TRBJ1-2

cdr3_aa: CASSPRTGGTEQYF
cdr3_nt: TGTGCCAGCAGTCCCCGGACAGGGGGGACCGAGCAGTACTTC
v_call: TRBV28
clone_size: -
d_call: TRBD1
j_call: TRBJ2-7

cdr3_aa: CAISDREGNQPQHF
cdr3_nt: TGTGCCATCAGTGATCGGGAAGGCAATCAGCCCCAGCATTTT
v_call: TRBV10-3
clone_size: -
d_call: -
j_call: TRBJ1-5

cdr3_aa: CASSQGLAGEVRSYEQYF
cdr3_nt: TGTGCCAGCAGCCAAGGACTAGCGGGAGAGGTGAGGTCCTACGAGCAGTACTTC
v_call: TRBV4-2
clone_size: -
d_call: TRBD2
j_call: TRBJ2-7

cdr3_aa: CASSLVSGKEQYF
cdr3_nt: TGTGCCAGCAGCTTAGTGTCAGGGAAGGAGCAGTACTTC
v_call: TRBV11-2
clone_size: -
d_call: -
j_call: TRBJ2-7

cdr3_aa: CAIRGWTGERNSPLHF
cdr3_nt: TGTGCCATCAGGGGTTGGACAGGGGAAAGAAATTCACCCCTCCACTTT
v_call: TRBV10-3
clone_size: few
d_call: TRBD1
j_call: TRBJ1-6

cdr3_aa: CATSRPPGPKSPLHF
cdr3_nt: TGTGCCACCAGCAGACCGCCGGGACCAAAATCACCCCTCCACTTT
v_call: TRBV15
clone_size: -
d_call: -
j_call: TRBJ1-6

cdr3_aa: CASSEREHGTPPNYGYTF
cdr3_nt: TGTGCCAGCAGTGAAAGGGAACACGGGACTCCGCCTAACTATGGCTACACCTTC
v_call: TRBV6-1
clone_size: -
d_call: -
j_call: TRBJ1-2

cdr3_aa: CASSWDGRSGANVLTF
cdr3_nt: TGTGCCAGCAGTTGGGACGGACGCTCTGGGGCCAACGTCCTGACTTTC
v_call: TRBV2
clone_size: few
d_call: -
j_call: TRBJ2-6

cdr3_aa: CASSQPGTGLYEQYF
cdr3_nt: TGTGCCAGCAGCCAACCCGGGACAGGGCTCTACGAGCAGTACTTC
v_call: TRBV4-2
clone_size: few
d_call: TRBD1
j_call: TRBJ2-7

cdr3_aa: CASSQSSGGARADTQYF
cdr3_nt: TGCGCCAGCAGCCAATCGAGCGGGGGGGCGAGAGCAGATACGCAGTATTTT
v_call: TRBV4-1
clone_size: many
d_call: TRBD2
j_call: TRBJ2-3

cdr3_aa: CASANQGDEAFF
cdr3_nt: TGTGCCAGCGCCAATCAGGGGGATGAAGCTTTCTTT
v_call: TRBV7-8
clone_size: few
d_call: TRBD1
j_call: TRBJ1-1

cdr3_aa: CASSLVGRAHEQFF
cdr3_nt: TGTGCCAGCAGCTTAGTGGGCCGCGCCCATGAGCAGTTCTTC
v_call: TRBV7-2
clone_size: -
d_call: -
j_call: TRBJ2-1

cdr3_aa: CASSDVQATNQPQHF
cdr3_nt: TGTGCCAGCAGTGACGTACAGGCCACCAATCAGCCCCAGCATTTT
v_call: TRBV2
clone_size: -
d_call: -
j_call: TRBJ1-5

cdr3_aa: CASGFMAGPGGGYTF
cdr3_nt: TGTGCCAGCGGTTTCATGGCAGGGCCGGGTGGCGGCTACACCTTC
v_call: TRBV12-3/TRBV12-4
clone_size: -
d_call: -
j_call: TRBJ1-2